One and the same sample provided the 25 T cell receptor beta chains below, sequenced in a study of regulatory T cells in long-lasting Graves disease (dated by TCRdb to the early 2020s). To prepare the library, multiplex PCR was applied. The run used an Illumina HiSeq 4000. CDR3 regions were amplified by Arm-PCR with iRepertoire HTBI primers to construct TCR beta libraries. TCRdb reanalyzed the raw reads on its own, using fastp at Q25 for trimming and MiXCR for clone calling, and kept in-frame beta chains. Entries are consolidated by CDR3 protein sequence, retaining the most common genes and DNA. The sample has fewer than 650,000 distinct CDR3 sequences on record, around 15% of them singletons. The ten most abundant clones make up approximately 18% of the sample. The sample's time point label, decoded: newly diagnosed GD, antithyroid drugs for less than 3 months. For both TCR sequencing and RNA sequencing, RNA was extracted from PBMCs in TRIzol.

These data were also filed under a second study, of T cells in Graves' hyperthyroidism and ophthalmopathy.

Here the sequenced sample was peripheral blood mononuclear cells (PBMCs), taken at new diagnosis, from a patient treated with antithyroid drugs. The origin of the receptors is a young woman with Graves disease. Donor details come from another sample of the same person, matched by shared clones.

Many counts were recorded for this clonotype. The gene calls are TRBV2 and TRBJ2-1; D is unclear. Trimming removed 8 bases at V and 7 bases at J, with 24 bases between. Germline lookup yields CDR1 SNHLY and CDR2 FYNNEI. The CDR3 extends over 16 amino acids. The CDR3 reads CASPINGFAGSNEQFF. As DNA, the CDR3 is TGTGCCAGCCCGATAAACGGATTTGCAGGATCAAATGAGCAGTTCTTC.

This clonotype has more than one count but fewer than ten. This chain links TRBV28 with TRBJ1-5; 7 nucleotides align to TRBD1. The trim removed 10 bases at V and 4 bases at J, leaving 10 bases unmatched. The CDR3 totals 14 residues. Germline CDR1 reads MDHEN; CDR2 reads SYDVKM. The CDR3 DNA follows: TGTGCCAACTGGGGCCGACAGGGAAATCAGCCCCAGCATTTT. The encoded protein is CANWGRQGNQPQHF.

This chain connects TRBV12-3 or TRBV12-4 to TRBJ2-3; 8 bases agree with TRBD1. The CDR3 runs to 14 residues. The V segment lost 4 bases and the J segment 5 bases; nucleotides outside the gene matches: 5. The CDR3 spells CASSSPGTGDTQYF. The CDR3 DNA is TGTGCCAGCAGTTCGCCCGGGACAGGAGATACGCAGTATTTT.

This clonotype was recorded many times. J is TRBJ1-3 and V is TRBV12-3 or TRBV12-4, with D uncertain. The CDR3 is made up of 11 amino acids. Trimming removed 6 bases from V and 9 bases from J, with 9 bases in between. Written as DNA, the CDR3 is TGTGCCAGCAGCTCCGGTGGCACCATATATTTT. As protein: CASSSGGTIYF.

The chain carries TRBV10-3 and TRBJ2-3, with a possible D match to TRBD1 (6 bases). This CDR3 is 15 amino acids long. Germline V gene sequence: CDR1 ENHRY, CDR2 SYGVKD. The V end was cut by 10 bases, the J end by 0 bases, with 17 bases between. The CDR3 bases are TGTGCCACGAGGGGCTCCCAGGGGAGCACAGATACGCAGTATTTT. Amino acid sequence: CATRGSQGSTDTQYF.

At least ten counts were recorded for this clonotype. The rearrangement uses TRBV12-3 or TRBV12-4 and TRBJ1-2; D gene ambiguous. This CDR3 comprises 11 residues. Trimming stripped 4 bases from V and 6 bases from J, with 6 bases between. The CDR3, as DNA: TGTGCCAGCAGTTACGGTGATGGCTACACCTTC. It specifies CASSYGDGYTF.

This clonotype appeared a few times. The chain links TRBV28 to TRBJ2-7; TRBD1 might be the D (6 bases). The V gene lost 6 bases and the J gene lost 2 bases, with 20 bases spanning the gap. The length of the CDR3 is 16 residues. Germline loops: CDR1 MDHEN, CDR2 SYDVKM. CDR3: CASSPWGSGATYEQYF. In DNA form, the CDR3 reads TGTGCCAGCAGCCCATGGGGATCAGGGGCCACCTACGAGCAGTACTTC. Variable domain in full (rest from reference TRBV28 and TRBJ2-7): DVKVTQSSRYLVKRTGEKVFLECVQDMDHENMFWYRQDPGLGLRLIYFSYDVKMKEKGDIPEGYSVSREKKERFSLILESASTNQTSMYLCASSPWGSGATYEQYFGPGTRLTVT.

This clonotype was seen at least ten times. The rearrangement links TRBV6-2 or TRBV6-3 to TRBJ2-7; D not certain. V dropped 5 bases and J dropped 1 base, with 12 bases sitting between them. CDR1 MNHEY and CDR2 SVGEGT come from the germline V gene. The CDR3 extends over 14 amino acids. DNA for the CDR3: TGTGCCAGCAGTAGATCCAGTTATTCCTACGAGCAGTACTTC. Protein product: CASSRSSYSYEQYF.

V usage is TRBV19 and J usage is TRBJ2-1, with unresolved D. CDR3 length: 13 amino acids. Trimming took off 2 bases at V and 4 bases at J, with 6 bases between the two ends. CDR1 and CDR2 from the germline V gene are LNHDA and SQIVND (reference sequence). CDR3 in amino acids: CASSISSYNEQFF. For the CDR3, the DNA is TGTGCCAGTAGTATAAGCAGTTACAATGAGCAGTTCTTC.

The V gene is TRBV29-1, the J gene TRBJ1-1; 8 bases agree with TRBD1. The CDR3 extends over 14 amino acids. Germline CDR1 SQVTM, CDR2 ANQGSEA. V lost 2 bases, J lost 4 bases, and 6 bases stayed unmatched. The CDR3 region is CSVELGQGGTEAFF. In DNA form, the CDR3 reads TGCAGCGTTGAATTAGGACAGGGTGGCACTGAAGCTTTCTTT.

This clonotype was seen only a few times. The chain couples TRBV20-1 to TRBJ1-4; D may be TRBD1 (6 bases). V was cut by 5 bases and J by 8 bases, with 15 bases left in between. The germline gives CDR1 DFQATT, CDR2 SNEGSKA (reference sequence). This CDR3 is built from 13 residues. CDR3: CSAGGGGREKLFF. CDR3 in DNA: TGCAGTGCTGGAGGGGGGGGAAGAGAAAAACTGTTTTTT.

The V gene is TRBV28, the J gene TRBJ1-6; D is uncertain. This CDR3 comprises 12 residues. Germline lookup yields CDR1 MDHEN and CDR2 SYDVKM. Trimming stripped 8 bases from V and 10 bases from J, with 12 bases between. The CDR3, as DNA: TGTGCCAGCCTGTTAGCTGGATCACCCCTCCACTTT. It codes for CASLLAGSPLHF. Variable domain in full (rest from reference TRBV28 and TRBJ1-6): DVKVTQSSRYLVKRTGEKVFLECVQDMDHENMFWYRQDPGLGLRLIYFSYDVKMKEKGDIPEGYSVSREKKERFSLILESASTNQTSMYLCASLLAGSPLHFGNGTRLTVT.

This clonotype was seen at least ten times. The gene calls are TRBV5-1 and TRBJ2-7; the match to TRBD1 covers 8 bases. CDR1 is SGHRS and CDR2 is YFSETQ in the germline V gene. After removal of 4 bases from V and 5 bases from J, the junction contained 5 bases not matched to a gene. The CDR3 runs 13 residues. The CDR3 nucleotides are TGCGCCAGCAGCGTAGGACAGGGCAACGAGCAGTACTTC. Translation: CASSVGQGNEQYF.

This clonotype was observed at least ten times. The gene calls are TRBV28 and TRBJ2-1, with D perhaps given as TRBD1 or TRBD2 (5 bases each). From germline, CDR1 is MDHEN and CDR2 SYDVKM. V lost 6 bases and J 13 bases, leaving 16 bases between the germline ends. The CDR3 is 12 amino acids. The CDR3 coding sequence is TGTGCCAGCAGATCGCCGGGGCTGGTTCAGTTCTTC. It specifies CASRSPGLVQFF.

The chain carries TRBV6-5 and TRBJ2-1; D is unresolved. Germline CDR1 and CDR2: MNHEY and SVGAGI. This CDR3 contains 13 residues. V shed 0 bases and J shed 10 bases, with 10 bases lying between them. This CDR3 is CASSYSGLTEQFF. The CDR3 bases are TGTGCCAGCAGTTACTCCGGGTTGACGGAGCAGTTCTTC.

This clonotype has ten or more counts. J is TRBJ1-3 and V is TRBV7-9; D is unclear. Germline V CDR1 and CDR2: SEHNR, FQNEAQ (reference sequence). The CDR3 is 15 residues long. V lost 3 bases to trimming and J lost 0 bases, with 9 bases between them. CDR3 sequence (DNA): TGTGCCAGCAGCTTGGGAGACTCCTCTGGAAACACCATATATTTT. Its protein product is CASSLGDSSGNTIYF.

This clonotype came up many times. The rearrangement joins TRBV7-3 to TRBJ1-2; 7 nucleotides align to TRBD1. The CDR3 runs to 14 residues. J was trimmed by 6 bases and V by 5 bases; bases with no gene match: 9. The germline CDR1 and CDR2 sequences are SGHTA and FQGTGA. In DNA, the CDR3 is TGTGCCAGCAGCCCCACCCGGGACAGCGATGGCTACACCTTC. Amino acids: CASSPTRDSDGYTF. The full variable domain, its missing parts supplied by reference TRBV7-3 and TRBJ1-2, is GAGVSQTPSNKVTEKGKYVELRCDPISGHTALYWYRQSLGQGPEFLIYFQGTGAADDSGLPNDRFFAVRPEGSVSTLKIQRTERGDSAVYLCASSPTRDSDGYTFGSGTRLTVV.

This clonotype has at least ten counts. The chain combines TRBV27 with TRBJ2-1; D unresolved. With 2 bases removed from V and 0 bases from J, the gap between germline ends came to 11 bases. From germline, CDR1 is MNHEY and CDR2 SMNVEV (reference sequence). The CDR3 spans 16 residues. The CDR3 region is CASSLKQLSSYNEQFF. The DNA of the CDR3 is TGTGCCAGCAGTTTAAAGCAGCTGAGCTCCTACAATGAGCAGTTCTTC.

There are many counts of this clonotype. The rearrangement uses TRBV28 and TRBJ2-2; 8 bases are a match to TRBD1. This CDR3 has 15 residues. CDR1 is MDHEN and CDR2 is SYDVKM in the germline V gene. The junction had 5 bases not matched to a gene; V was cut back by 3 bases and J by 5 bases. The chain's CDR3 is CASSFPRTGTGELFF. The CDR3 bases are TGTGCCAGCAGTTTCCCTCGGACAGGGACCGGGGAGCTGTTTTTT. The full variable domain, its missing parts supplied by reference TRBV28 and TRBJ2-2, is DVKVTQSSRYLVKRTGEKVFLECVQDMDHENMFWYRQDPGLGLRLIYFSYDVKMKEKGDIPEGYSVSREKKERFSLILESASTNQTSMYLCASSFPRTGTGELFFGEGSRLTVL.

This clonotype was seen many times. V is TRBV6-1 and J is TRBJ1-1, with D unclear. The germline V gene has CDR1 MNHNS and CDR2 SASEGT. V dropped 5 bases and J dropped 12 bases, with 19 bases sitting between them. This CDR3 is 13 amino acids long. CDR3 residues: CASSPSPNTPTFF. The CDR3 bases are TGTGCCAGCAGTCCCAGTCCTAATACACCTACTTTCTTT.

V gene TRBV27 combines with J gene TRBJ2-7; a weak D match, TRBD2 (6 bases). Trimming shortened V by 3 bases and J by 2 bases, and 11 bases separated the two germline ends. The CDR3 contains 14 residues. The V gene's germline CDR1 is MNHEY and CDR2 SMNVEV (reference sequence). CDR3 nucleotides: TGTGCCAGCAGTTTCGCCCCGGGAGCCTACGAGCAGTACTTC. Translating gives CASSFAPGAYEQYF.

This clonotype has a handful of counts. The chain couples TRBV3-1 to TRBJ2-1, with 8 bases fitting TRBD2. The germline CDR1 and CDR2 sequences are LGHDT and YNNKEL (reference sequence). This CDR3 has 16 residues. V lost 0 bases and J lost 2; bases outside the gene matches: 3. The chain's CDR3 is CASSQESSGTYNEQFF. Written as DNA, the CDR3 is TGTGCCAGCAGCCAAGAGAGTAGCGGGACCTACAATGAGCAGTTCTTC.

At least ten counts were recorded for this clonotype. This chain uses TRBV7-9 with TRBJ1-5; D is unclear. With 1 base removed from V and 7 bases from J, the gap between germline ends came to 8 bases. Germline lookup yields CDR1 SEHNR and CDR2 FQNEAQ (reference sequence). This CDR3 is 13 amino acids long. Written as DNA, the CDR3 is TGTGCCAGCAGCTTAGTGGAGGGCCAGCCCCAGCATTTT. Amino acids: CASSLVEGQPQHF.

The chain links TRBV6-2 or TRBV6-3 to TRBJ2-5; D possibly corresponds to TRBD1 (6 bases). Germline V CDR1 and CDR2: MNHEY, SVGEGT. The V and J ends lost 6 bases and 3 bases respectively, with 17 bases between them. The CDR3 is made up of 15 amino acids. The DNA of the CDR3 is TGTGCCAGCAGAGGGATCGGGCAGGGGAAAGAGACCCAGTACTTC. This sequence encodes CASRGIGQGKETQYF.

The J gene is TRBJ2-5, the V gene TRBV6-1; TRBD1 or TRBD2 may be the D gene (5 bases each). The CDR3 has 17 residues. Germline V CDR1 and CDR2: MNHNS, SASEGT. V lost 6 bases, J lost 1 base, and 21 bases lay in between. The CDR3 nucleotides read TGTGCCAGCAGAAAGTATCTAGGACCCGGGGCCCAAGAGACCCAGTACTTC. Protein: CASRKYLGPGAQETQYF.